A single sample is the source of the 10 T cell receptor beta chains below, sequenced in a study of cytomegalovirus exposure and HLA in healthy donors. Clones were read by immunoSEQ multiplex PCR, and TCRdb kept only the in-frame ones, dropping some. The table has 60,000 to 85,000 clones, just over 95% seen once. The sequenced sample consisted of PBMCs. The receptors here all came from a young woman in good health and CMV-seropositive.

This chain joins TRBV7-2 and TRBJ2-2; TRBD1 might be the D (6 bases). The germline V gene encodes CDR1 SGHTA and CDR2 FQGNSA. CDR3 length: 13 amino acids. Trimming shortened V by 2 bases and J by 5 bases, and 6 bases separated the two germline ends. Here the CDR3 DNA reads TGTGCCAGCAGCTTACAGGGGACCGGGGAGCTGTTTTTT. It encodes CASSLQGTGELFF.

V and J are TRBV5-6 and TRBJ2-4; D is perhaps TRBD2 (7 bases). The germline V and J ends were trimmed by 2 bases and 2 bases, with 14 bases remaining between them. The germline CDR1 and CDR2 sequences are SGHDT and YYEEEE. The CDR3 is 16 residues long. CDR3 loop: CASSFLKGGTKNIQYF. The DNA of the CDR3 is TGTGCCAGCAGCTTCCTCAAGGGGGGGACCAAAAACATTCAGTACTTC.

This rearrangement joins TRBV7-9 to TRBJ2-5; tentative D call: TRBD1 (6 bases). This CDR3 contains 15 residues. The germline V gene encodes CDR1 SEHNR and CDR2 FQNEAQ (reference sequence). The V gene lost 1 base and the J gene lost 0 bases, with 9 bases spanning the gap. In DNA form, the CDR3 reads TGTGCCAGCAGCTTAGGTTACAGGGACCAAGAGACCCAGTACTTC. Encoded protein: CASSLGYRDQETQYF.

The chain recombines TRBV28 with TRBJ2-6; tentatively, D is TRBD1 (6 bases). Germline lookup yields CDR1 MDHEN and CDR2 SYDVKM. V was trimmed by 5 bases and J by 0 bases, leaving 11 bases between them. The CDR3 runs 16 residues. CDR3 DNA: TGTGCCAGCAGTCTCCTAGGGGGCTCTGGGGCCAACGTCCTGACTTTC. Translation: CASSLLGGSGANVLTF.

The chain joins TRBV4-1 to TRBJ1-5, with TRBD1 matching over 7 bases. Germline V gene sequence: CDR1 MGHRA, CDR2 YSYEKL. This CDR3 spans 15 amino acids. The J segment lost 7 bases and the V segment lost 1 base, leaving 7 bases of the junction unmatched. The CDR3: CASSQATGAGQPQHF. CDR3 nucleotide sequence: TGCGCCAGCAGCCAAGCCACAGGGGCAGGGCAGCCCCAGCATTTT.

V gene TRBV5-1 combines with J gene TRBJ2-2; 7 bases fit TRBD1. This CDR3 has 15 amino acids. Germline trimming cut 3 bases from V and 4 bases from J; bases unmatched to any gene: 6. Germline V gene data show CDR1 as SGHRS and CDR2 as YFSETQ. CDR3 DNA sequence: TGCGCCAGCAGCTCCCCACGACAGGGCACCGGGGAGCTGTTTTTT. Amino acid sequence: CASSSPRQGTGELFF.

In its sample, this clone was seen a few times. The chain couples TRBV5-1 to TRBJ2-7; 9 bases line up with TRBD1. J gave up 5 bases and V 5 bases, and 8 bases lay outside the gene matches. The germline gives CDR1 SGHRS, CDR2 YFSETQ. The CDR3 consists of 14 residues. Written as DNA, the CDR3 is TGCGCCAGCAGTCTTAGGACAGGGGTAGACGAGCAGTACTTC. Protein: CASSLRTGVDEQYF.

The chain links TRBV4-3 to TRBJ2-7; D may be TRBD2 (7 bases). Per germline, CDR1 LGHNA and CDR2 YSLEER. CDR3 length equals 14 residues. Trimming left V 4 bases short and J 7 bases short, with 17 bases between. CDR3 DNA sequence: TGCGCCAGCAGCCGGCTGGGGGGGGCGGGGGAGCAGTACTTC. Protein product: CASSRLGGAGEQYF.

This clone has only one observation. The rearrangement links TRBV7-3 to TRBJ1-1; D gene uncertain. This CDR3 comprises 14 residues. Trimming cost V 1 base and J 2 bases, with 8 bases left between them. Germline lookup yields CDR1 SGHTA and CDR2 FQGTGA. For the CDR3, the DNA is TGTGCCAGCAGCTTAAGTCGGGGAAACACTGAAGCTTTCTTT. It yields the protein CASSLSRGNTEAFF.

The chain links TRBV28 to TRBJ2-7; 7 bases are shared with TRBD2. Trimming at V came to 7 bases and at J to 1 base, leaving 7 bases not matched to a gene. The germline gives CDR1 MDHEN, CDR2 SYDVKM. CDR3 length: 14 amino acids. The DNA for the CDR3 is TGTGCCAGCAAGGGGAGGGAAACATCCTACGAGCAGTACTTC. Translated: CASKGRETSYEQYF. The entire variable domain, with the rest obtained from reference TRBV28 and TRBJ2-7, is as follows: DVKVTQSSRYLVKRTGEKVFLECVQDMDHENMFWYRQDPGLGLRLIYFSYDVKMKEKGDIPEGYSVSREKKERFSLILESASTNQTSMYLCASKGRETSYEQYFGPGTRLTVT.